Sequencing of this TCR beta chain was carried out in a study of CD4 T cells in relation to SARS-CoV-2 and coronaviruses. Looking at the study overall: ViraFEST: approximately 10-day antigen culture of PBMCs, then TCR beta CDR3 sequencing.

To note about this clone: Its antigen is undetermined.

V dropped 0 bases and J dropped 0; count of bases not matched to a gene: 7. The CDR3 totals 19 residues. Germline V CDR1 and CDR2: LGHNA, YSLEER. Sequencing was performed with immunoSEQ multiplex PCR; in TCRdb, only in-frame clones are kept and a portion is missing. The sample carries about 36,000 clones, 77% recorded once. The TCR was taken from an adult with COVID-19. The chain couples TRBV4-3 to TRBJ2-2, with 10 nucleotides matching TRBD1. The sample taken for sequencing was memory CD4+ T cells from PBMCs, cultured in vitro. CDR3 amino acids: CASSQEGQGPYANTGELFF. The CDR3 DNA sequence: TGCGCCAGCAGCCAAGAGGGACAGGGGCCTTACGCGAACACCGGGGAGCTGTTTTTT.